A selection of T cell receptor beta chains follows, all from one sample in a study of blood T cells in healthy people across ages. TCRdb itself ran the 5' RACE reads through MiXCR, one entry per CDR3 protein. The table has 600,000 to 1,000,000 distinct CDR3 sequences, roughly 64% seen once; the top ten hold approximately 21%. Sequencing was performed on blood. Receptors were obtained from a man younger than 45 in good health. Each CDR3 is given with its conserved first and last residue. The order of the fields is V gene, J gene, clone size, CDR3 protein. Clone size is given for some rows only: seen once, a few or many times, or a class if the clone is expanded.

>TRBV5-1|TRBJ2-7|many
CASTLIAGSYEQYF
>TRBV29-1|-|few
CSVRLTGSGTQYF
>TRBV5-1|TRBJ2-5|-
CASSQEVSAETQYF
>TRBV7-2|TRBJ2-5|-
CASSLGPGRRETQYF
>TRBV2|TRBJ1-2|-
CASSRSERAGDTF
>TRBV5-1|TRBJ2-7|few
CASSQSGNPGSYEQYF
>TRBV6-6|TRBJ1-5|-
CASSYDRVFNQPQHF
>TRBV12-3/TRBV12-4|TRBJ2-5|-
CASSGAHWTQYF
>TRBV5-4|TRBJ2-2|-
CASSFKQGAGTGELFF
>TRBV7-2|TRBJ2-1|-
CASSPLGEQFF
>TRBV6-5|TRBJ1-1|-
CASSLGPQGRTEAFF
>TRBV9|TRBJ2-5|-
CASSGQVRETQYF
>TRBV10-1|TRBJ2-3|-
CASSESKGKGEYF
>TRBV29-1|TRBJ1-2|-
CSGRDSNGYTF
>TRBV6-5|TRBJ1-6|-
CASSGPGHRALLHF
>TRBV6-5|TRBJ2-7|-
CASSSPRTAEQYF
>TRBV6-2/TRBV6-3|TRBJ2-7|-
CASSESPIYEQYF
>TRBV28|TRBJ2-4|-
CASSGTSLLTSLAKNIQYF
>TRBV3-1|TRBJ2-3|-
CASGSNSGGEDTQYF
>TRBV7-2|TRBJ1-5|-
CASTPISGSNQPQHF
>TRBV7-2|TRBJ2-7|-
CASSFGTGETYEQYF
>TRBV20-1|TRBJ1-6|many
CSAIGGGVSNSPLHF
>TRBV18|TRBJ1-4|few
CASSPTGTSEKLFF
>TRBV20-1|TRBJ1-1|few
CSARPTRPYTEAFF
>TRBV20-1|TRBJ1-5|-
CSARDLGDSPYQPQHF
>TRBV28|TRBJ1-2|-
CASRVTQYGYTF
>TRBV12-3/TRBV12-4|TRBJ2-7|-
CASSFRTSGGGEQYF
>TRBV11-2|TRBJ2-4|few
CASSRQGSPNIQYF
>TRBV6-2/TRBV6-3|TRBJ2-5|-
CASYSGTEYQETQYF
>TRBV3-1|TRBJ1-1|-
CASSQSTRGSRVAFF
>TRBV12-3/TRBV12-4|TRBJ2-3|-
CASRFSGGEADTQYF
>TRBV15|TRBJ2-1|-
CATSSLLAVHNEQFF
>TRBV27|TRBJ1-2|few
CASSQTGWDGYTF
>TRBV25-1|TRBJ2-1|few
CASSASGGNEQFF
>TRBV5-6|TRBJ2-6|few
CASSLAALGTGANVLTF
>TRBV4-2|TRBJ2-1|few
CASSQRDPLNSDEQFF